Listed below are T cell receptor beta chains from one sample, sequenced in a study of blood T cell repertoires in COVID-19. Profiling relied on immunoSEQ multiplex PCR, and the TCRdb table lists in-frame clones only, not all of them. This table has 200,000 to 250,000 clones, 90% appearing once. Sequenced sample: PBMCs or T cells enriched from blood (not recorded which). Source of these receptors: a man aged 30 to 39 who had been exposed to COVID-19. Each CDR3 is given with its conserved first and last residue. A D gene is named only where the DNA matches it firmly. The size field is filled for only some rows; it gives once, few, many or a size class.

J,D,V,size,DNA,CDR3
TRBJ2-7,.,TRBV9,.,TGTGCCAGCAGCGTAGGCGGGTCCCTCTCCTACGAGCAGTACTTC,CASSVGGSLSYEQYF
TRBJ2-3,.,TRBV7-3,.,TGTGCCAGCAGCTTAAATCCGAGCACAGATACGCAGTATTTT,CASSLNPSTDTQYF
TRBJ1-1,.,TRBV27,.,TGTGCCAGCAGTCCCTCGTCAAGGGGTATCCCTGAAGCTTTCTTT,CASSPSSRGIPEAFF
TRBJ2-7,TRBD2,TRBV5-5,.,TGTGCCAGCAGCTTAACTAGCGGAATTTACGAGCAGTACTTC,CASSLTSGIYEQYF
TRBJ1-3,.,TRBV10-2,.,TGCGCCAGCCTAGCCGGGGGGATCTCTGGAAACACCATATATTTT,CASLAGGISGNTIYF
TRBJ2-2,.,TRBV7-2,.,TGTGCCAGCTCCCCGGTGGCTAGTCATACCGGGGAGCTGTTTTTT,CASSPVASHTGELFF
TRBJ2-5,TRBD1,TRBV30,.,TGTGCCTGGAGTACGACAGGGGGCTGGCAGACCCAGTACTTC,CAWSTTGGWQTQYF
TRBJ1-1,.,TRBV5-3,.,TGTGCCAGCCGACCCAGGGGCGAGGCCACTGAAGCTTTCTTT,CASRPRGEATEAFF
TRBJ2-3,.,TRBV4-1,.,TGCGCCAGCAGCCAAGATGTGTCTTTTCGGGGAGGCAGCCAGTATTTT,CASSQDVSFRGGSQYF
TRBJ2-2,.,TRBV9,once,TGTGCCAGCAGCCCCGCCGGGACTCTAACCGGGGAGCTGTTTTTT,CASSPAGTLTGELFF
TRBJ1-2,.,TRBV19,.,TGTGCCAGTAGTATTAGACAGAACTATGGCTACACCTTC,CASSIRQNYGYTF
TRBJ1-5,.,TRBV7-6,.,TGTGCCAGCAGTCCGGAGCTGGTCGCGAGCGGCAATCAGCCCCAGCATTTT,CASSPELVASGNQPQHF
TRBJ2-7,TRBD1,TRBV10-1,.,TGCGCCAGCAGTGTACTGGGACAGCCGTACGAGCAGTACTTC,CASSVLGQPYEQYF
TRBJ1-6,TRBD1,TRBV9,once,TGTGCCAGCGCAGGGGGGTCAGGTCCCAATTCACCCCTCCACTTT,CASAGGSGPNSPLHF
TRBJ1-2,TRBD1,TRBV6-1,once,TGTGCCAGCAGTGAAGATCCCCGGGCAGGGGGGTGGAATGGCTACACCTTC,CASSEDPRAGGWNGYTF
TRBJ2-1,.,TRBV5-1,.,TGCGCCAGCAGCTTGGACGGCAATGAGCAGTTCTTC,CASSLDGNEQFF
TRBJ1-6,TRBD1,TRBV9,.,TGTGCCAGCAGCGTAGCTACAGGGGGAGATTCACCCCTCCACTTT,CASSVATGGDSPLHF
TRBJ1-1,.,TRBV28,.,TGTGCCAGCAGTTTTCCCGCTGGGCCGAACACTGAAGCTTTCTTT,CASSFPAGPNTEAFF
TRBJ2-5,TRBD2,TRBV27,.,TGTGCCAGCAGTTTACCGGGGGGGACCCAGTACTTC,CASSLPGGTQYF
TRBJ2-7,.,TRBV4-1,.,TGCGCCAGCAGAAAAACAGGGGGGGGATACGAGCAGTACTTC,CASRKTGGGYEQYF
TRBJ2-1,TRBD2,TRBV7-2,once,TGTGCCAGCAGCCCCAGAGAGCGGGGGGGCAGGGATGAGCAGTTCTTC,CASSPRERGGRDEQFF
TRBJ2-7,TRBD1,TRBV30,.,TGTGCCTGGAGGGACAGGGAGGAGTACTTC,CAWRDREEYF
TRBJ2-1,.,TRBV5-1,.,TGCGCCAGCAGCCTTACTAGTCTCAATGAGCAGTTCTTC,CASSLTSLNEQFF
TRBJ2-1,.,TRBV4-1,.,TGCGCCAGCAGCCCCCGGACGGGGATCAACAATGAGCAGTTCTTC,CASSPRTGINNEQFF